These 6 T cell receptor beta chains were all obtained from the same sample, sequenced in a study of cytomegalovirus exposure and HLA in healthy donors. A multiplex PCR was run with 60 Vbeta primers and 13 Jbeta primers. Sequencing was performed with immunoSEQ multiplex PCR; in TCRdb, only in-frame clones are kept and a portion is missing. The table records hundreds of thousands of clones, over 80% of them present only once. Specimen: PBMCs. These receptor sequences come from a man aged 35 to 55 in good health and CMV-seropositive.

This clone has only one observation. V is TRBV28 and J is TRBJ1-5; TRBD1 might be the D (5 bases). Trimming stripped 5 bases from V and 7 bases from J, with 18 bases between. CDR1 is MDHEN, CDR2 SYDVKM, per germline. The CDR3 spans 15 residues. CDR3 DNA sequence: TGTGCCAGCAGTCCAAGTGGGGCGCCGGAGCAGCCCCAGCATTTT. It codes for CASSPSGAPEQPQHF.

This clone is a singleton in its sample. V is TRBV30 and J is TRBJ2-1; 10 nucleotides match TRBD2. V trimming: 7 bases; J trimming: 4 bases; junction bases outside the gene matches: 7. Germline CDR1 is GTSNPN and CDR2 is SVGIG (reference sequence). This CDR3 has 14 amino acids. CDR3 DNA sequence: TGTGCCTCCCCGGGACTAGCGCGTTACAATGAGCAGTTCTTC. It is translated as CASPGLARYNEQFF.

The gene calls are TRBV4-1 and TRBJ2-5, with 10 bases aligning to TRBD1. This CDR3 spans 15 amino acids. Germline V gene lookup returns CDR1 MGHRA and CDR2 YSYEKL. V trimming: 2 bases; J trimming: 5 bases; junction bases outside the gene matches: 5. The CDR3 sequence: CASSQTGTGVETQYF. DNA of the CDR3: TGCGCCAGCAGCCAAACCGGGACAGGGGTGGAGACCCAGTACTTC.

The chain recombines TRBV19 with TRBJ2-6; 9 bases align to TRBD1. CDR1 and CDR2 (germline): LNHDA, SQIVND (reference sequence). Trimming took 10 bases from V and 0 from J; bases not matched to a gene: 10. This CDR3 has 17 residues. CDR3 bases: TGTGCCACCGAGCCGGGACAGGGTCGCTCTGGGGCCAACGTCCTGACTTTC. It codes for CATEPGQGRSGANVLTF.

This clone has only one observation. The CDR3 region is CAIRDGQFAEAFF. CDR3 bases: TGTGCCATCAGGGATGGACAGTTCGCTGAAGCTTTCTTT. The chain is built from TRBV10-3 and TRBJ1-1; maybe TRBD1 (6 bases). There are 13 residues in the CDR3. Germline values: CDR1 ENHRY, CDR2 SYGVKD. The ends were cut back, 6 bases at V and 6 bases at J, with 14 bases in the middle.

CDR3 DNA: TGTGCCAGCAGTGAAGGATCCGGGGAATACGAGCAGTACGTC. Translated: CASSEGSGEYEQYV. The rearrangement links TRBV2 to TRBJ2-7; a possible D gene is TRBD2 (5 bases). The CDR3 runs 14 residues. The V gene's germline CDR1 is SNHLY and CDR2 FYNNEI. V shed 1 base and J shed 4 bases, with 11 bases lying between them.